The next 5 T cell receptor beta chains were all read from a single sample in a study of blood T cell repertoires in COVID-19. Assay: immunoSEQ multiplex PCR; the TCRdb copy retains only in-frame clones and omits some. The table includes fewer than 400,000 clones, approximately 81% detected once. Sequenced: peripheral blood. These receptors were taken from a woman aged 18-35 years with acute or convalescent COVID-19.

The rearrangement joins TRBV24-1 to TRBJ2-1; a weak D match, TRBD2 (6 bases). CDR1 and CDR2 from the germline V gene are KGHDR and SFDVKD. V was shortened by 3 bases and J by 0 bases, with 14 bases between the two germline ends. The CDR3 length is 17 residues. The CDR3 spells CATSDAGTWSSYNEQFF. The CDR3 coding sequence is TGTGCCACCAGTGATGCCGGGACTTGGAGCTCCTACAATGAGCAGTTCTTC.

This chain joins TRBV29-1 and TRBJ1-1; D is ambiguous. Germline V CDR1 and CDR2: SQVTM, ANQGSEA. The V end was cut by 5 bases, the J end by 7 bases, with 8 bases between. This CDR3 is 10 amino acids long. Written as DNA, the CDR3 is TGCAGCGTTCTGGGCCGTGAAGCTTTCTTT. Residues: CSVLGREAFF. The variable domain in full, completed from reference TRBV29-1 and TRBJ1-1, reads SAVISQKPSRDICQRGTSLTIQCQVDSQVTMMFWYRQQPGQSLTLIATANQGSEATYESGFVIDKFPISRPNLTFSTLTVSNMSPEDSSIYLCSVLGREAFFGQGTRLTVV.

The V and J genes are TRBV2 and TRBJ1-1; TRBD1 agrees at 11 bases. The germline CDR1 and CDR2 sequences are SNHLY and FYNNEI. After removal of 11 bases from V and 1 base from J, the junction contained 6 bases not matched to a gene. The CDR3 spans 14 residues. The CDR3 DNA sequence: TGTGCCGGGACCGGGACAGGGGGGAACACTGAAGCTTTCTTT. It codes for CAGTGTGGNTEAFF. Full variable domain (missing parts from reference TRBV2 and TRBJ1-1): EPEVTQTPSHQVTQMGQEVILRCVPISNHLYFYWYRQILGQKVEFLVSFYNNEISEKSEIFDDQFSVERPDGSNFTLKIRSTKLEDSAMYFCAGTGTGGNTEAFFGQGTRLTVV.

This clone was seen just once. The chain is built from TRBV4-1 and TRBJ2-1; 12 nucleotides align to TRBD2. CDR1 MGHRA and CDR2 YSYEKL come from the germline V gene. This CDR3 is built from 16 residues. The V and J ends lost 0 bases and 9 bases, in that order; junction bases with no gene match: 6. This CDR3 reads CASSQDPSGRDSEQFF. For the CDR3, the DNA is TGCGCCAGCAGCCAAGATCCTAGCGGGAGGGATAGTGAGCAGTTCTTC.

CDR3 DNA sequence: TGTGCCACCCACCCCTTGGGAGGCAGAATGGATTCACCCCTCCACTTT. It encodes CATHPLGGRMDSPLHF. The genes are TRBV7-8 and TRBJ1-6; D gene uncertain. Per the germline V gene, CDR1 is SGHVS and CDR2 is FQNEAQ. The CDR3 contains 16 residues. Trimming shortened V by 10 bases and J by 8 bases, and 24 bases separated the two germline ends.